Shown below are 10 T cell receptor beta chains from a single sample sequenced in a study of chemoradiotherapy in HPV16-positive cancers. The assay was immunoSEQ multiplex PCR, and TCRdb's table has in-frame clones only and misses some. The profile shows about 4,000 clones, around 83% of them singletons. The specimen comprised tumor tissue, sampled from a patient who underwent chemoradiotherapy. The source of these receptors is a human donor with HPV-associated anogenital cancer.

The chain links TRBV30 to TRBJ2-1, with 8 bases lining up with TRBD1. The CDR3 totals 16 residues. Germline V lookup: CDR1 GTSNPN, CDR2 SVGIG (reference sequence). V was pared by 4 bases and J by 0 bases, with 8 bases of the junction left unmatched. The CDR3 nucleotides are TGTGCCTGGACGGGACAGGAGGCAGGCTCCTACAATGAGCAGTTCTTC. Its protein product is CAWTGQEAGSYNEQFF. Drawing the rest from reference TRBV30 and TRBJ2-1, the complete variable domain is SQTIHQWPATLVQPVGSPLSLECTVEGTSNPNLYWYRQAAGRGLQLLFYSVGIGQISSEVPQNLSASRPQDRQFILSSKKLLLSDSGFYLCAWTGQEAGSYNEQFFGPGTRLTVL.

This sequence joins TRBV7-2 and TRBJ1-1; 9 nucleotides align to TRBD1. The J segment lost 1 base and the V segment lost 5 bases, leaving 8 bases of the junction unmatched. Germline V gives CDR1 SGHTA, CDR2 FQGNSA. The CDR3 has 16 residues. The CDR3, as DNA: TGTGCCAGCAGCAGCCGGGACAGGGTAGGGAACACTGAAGCTTTCTTT. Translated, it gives CASSSRDRVGNTEAFF.

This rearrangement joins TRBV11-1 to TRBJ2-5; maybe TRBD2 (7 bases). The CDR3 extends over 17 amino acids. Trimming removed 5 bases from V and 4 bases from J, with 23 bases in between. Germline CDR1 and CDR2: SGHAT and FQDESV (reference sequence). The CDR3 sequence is CASSPRVGGALAETQYF. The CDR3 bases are TGTGCCAGCAGCCCCCGAGTAGGGGGGGCTTTAGCAGAGACCCAGTACTTC.

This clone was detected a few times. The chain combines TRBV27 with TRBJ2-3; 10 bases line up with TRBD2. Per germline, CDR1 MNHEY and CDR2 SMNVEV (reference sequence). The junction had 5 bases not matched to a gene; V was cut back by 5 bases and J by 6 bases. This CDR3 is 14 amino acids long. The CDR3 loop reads CASSVLGLADTQYF. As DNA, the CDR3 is TGTGCCAGCAGTGTCTTGGGACTAGCGGATACGCAGTATTTT.

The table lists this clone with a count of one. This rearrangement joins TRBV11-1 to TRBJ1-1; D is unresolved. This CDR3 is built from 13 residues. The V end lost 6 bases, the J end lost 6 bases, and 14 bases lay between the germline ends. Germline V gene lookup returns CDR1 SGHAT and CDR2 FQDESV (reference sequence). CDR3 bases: TGTGCCAGCAGTCCAACACAAGCCGCTGAAGCTTTCTTT. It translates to CASSPTQAAEAFF.

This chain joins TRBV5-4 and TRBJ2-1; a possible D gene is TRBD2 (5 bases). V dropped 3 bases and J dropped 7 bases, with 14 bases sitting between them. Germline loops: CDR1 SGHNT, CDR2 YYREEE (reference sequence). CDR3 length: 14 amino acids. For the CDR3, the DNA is TGTGCCAGCAGCTGGCCCACCGGGAATAATGAGCAGTTCTTC. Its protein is CASSWPTGNNEQFF.

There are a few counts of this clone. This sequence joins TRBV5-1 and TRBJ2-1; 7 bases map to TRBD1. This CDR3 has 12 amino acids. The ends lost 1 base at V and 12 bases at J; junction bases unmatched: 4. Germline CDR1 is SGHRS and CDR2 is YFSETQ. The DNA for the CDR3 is TGCGCCAGCAGCTTGCCCCGGGACAGGCAGTTCTTC. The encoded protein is CASSLPRDRQFF.

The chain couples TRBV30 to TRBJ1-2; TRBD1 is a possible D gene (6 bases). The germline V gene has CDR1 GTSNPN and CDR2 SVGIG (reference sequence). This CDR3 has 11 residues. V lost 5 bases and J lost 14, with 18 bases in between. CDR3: CAWGGVGGFTF. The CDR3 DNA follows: TGTGCCTGGGGTGGTGTAGGGGGATTTACCTTC.

For the CDR3, the DNA is TGTGCCAGCAGCTTAAGGGCGCCTAGCACAGATACGCAGTATTTT. It encodes CASSLRAPSTDTQYF. The chain links TRBV7-9 to TRBJ2-3; D not certain. V was trimmed by 2 bases and J by 0 bases, leaving 9 bases between them. Germline V CDR1 and CDR2: SEHNR, FQNEAQ (reference sequence). The CDR3 consists of 15 residues.

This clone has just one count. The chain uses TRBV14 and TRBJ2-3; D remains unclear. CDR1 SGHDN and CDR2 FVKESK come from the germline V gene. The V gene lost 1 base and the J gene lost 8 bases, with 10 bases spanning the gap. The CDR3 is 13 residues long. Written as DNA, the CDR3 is TGTGCCAGCAGCCAAGTAATCGGTGGTACGCAGTATTTT. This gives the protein CASSQVIGGTQYF.